Below are 7 T cell receptor beta chains sequenced from a single sample in a study of T cell responses to AZD1222 COVID-19 vaccine. Here immunoSEQ multiplex PCR was the method, and the copy in TCRdb shows in-frame clones only, minus some. The data contain around 120,000 clones, roughly 91% of them singletons. Sequencing used peripheral blood, obtained 28 days after the second AZD1222 dose. These receptor sequences come from an adult who received the AZD1222 COVID-19 vaccine.

The J gene is TRBJ1-5, the V gene TRBV3-1 (or the pseudogene TRBV3-2); weak D call: TRBD1 (5 bases). Germline V gene sequence: CDR1 LGHDT, CDR2 YNNKEL (reference sequence). V was shortened by 0 bases and J by 7 bases, with 13 bases between the two germline ends. CDR3 length equals 15 residues. The CDR3 spells CASSQDPSQGQPQHF. CDR3 DNA: TGTGCCAGCAGCCAAGATCCAAGCCAGGGACAGCCCCAGCATTTT.

The chain is built from TRBV4-1 and TRBJ1-5, with D perhaps TRBD1 (5 bases). The CDR3 is 18 amino acids. Germline loops: CDR1 MGHRA, CDR2 YSYEKL. The V and J ends lost 3 bases and 0 bases respectively, with 18 bases between them. The CDR3 sequence: CASSQADTSLYSNQPQHF. The CDR3 bases are TGCGCCAGCAGCCAGGCGGACACTTCCCTTTATAGCAATCAGCCCCAGCATTTT.

The V gene is TRBV5-1, the J gene TRBJ1-3, with 9 bases identical to TRBD1. Germline-derived CDR1 and CDR2 are SGHRS and YFSETQ. The CDR3 contains 16 residues. After removal of 4 bases from V and 2 bases from J, the junction contained 7 bases not matched to a gene. The CDR3 reads CASSQSTGGPGNTIYF. The CDR3 DNA reads TGCGCCAGCAGCCAGTCGACAGGGGGTCCTGGAAACACCATATATTTT.

The chain uses TRBV18 and TRBJ1-5, with D unresolved. Trimming shortened V by 3 bases and J by 5 bases, and 11 bases separated the two germline ends. The CDR3 has 14 residues. CDR1 and CDR2 from the germline V gene are KGHSH and LQKENI. CDR3 protein: CASSPSVGDQPQHF. The CDR3, as DNA: TGTGCCAGCTCACCCTCAGTGGGTGATCAGCCCCAGCATTTT. The whole variable domain, filled in from reference TRBV18 and TRBJ1-5, reads NAGVMQNPRHLVRRRGQEARLRCSPMKGHSHVYWYRQLPEEGLKFMVYLQKENIIDESGMPKERFSAEFPKEGPSILRIQQVVRGDSAAYFCASSPSVGDQPQHFGDGTRLSIL.

The J gene is TRBJ2-7, the V gene TRBV7-2; 11 nucleotides align to TRBD2. V dropped 2 bases and J dropped 2; count of bases not matched to a gene: 5. The CDR3 consists of 16 residues. Germline V gene sequence: CDR1 SGHTA, CDR2 FQGNSA. CDR3 in DNA: TGTGCCAGCAGCTTAACTCTAGCGGGGGGTCCCTACGAGCAGTACTTC. Protein product: CASSLTLAGGPYEQYF. Looking up the rest from reference TRBV7-2 and TRBJ2-7 gives the full variable domain: GAGVSQSPSNKVTEKGKDVELRCDPISGHTALYWYRQSLGQGLEFLIYFQGNSAPDKSGLPSDRFSAERTGGSVSTLTIQRTQQEDSAVYLCASSLTLAGGPYEQYFGPGTRLTVT.

The V call is TRBV3-1 (or the pseudogene TRBV3-2), the J call TRBJ2-4, with 7 positions matching TRBD1. The CDR3 length is 13 residues. The V gene's germline CDR1 is LGHDT and CDR2 YNNKEL (reference sequence). The V gene end was trimmed by 7 bases and the J gene end by 4 bases; junction bases not matched to a gene: 4. The CDR3 reads CASTETGKNIQYF. CDR3 bases: TGTGCCAGCACGGAGACAGGGAAAAACATTCAGTACTTC.

This chain connects TRBV18 to TRBJ1-5; perhaps TRBD1 as D (6 bases). From germline, CDR1 is KGHSH and CDR2 LQKENI. The V end was cut by 3 bases, the J end by 4 bases, with 10 bases between. CDR3 size: 14 residues. CDR3 residues: CASSPRTENQPQHF. CDR3 nucleotides: TGTGCCAGCTCACCGAGGACAGAGAATCAGCCCCAGCATTTT.